Below are 2 T cell receptor beta chains sequenced from a single sample in a study of CD8+CD57+ T cells in acquired aplastic anemia. Previously, flow cytometry had revealed CD8+CD57+ cell expansion in the patients chosen for sequencing. Profiles of TCR beta VDJ and CDR3 were generated from a genomic DNA template. A single record per CDR3 protein comes from TCRdb applying MiXCR to the reads. The sample consists of roughly 120,000 distinct CDR3 sequences, 45% to 60% of them appearing once. The sample was sorted CD4+, CD8+, or CD8+CD57+ T cells (not recorded which) from PBMCs. These receptors all stem from a human donor with aplastic anemia.

This clonotype was counted a single time. The CDR3: CAISEGGGNNSPLHF. Here the CDR3 DNA reads TGTGCCATCAGTGAGGGAGGGGGCAATAATTCACCCCTCCACTTT. The chain combines TRBV10-3 with TRBJ1-6; 7 nucleotides agree with TRBD1. Germline CDR1 reads ENHRY; CDR2 reads SYGVKD. Germline trimming cut 2 bases from V and 5 bases from J; bases unmatched to any gene: 3. The CDR3 loop spans 15 amino acids.

The chain uses TRBV29-1 and TRBJ1-5; D is undetermined. The germline gives CDR1 SQVTM, CDR2 ANQGSEA. CDR3 size: 13 residues. The V end was cut by 7 bases, the J end by 0 bases, with 10 bases between. As DNA, the CDR3 is TGCAGCGCCGGGGAAAATAGCAATCAGCCCCAGCATTTT. As protein: CSAGENSNQPQHF.